These 10 T cell receptor beta chains came from one sample sequenced in a study of metastatic and nonmetastatic thyroid tumors. MiXCR re-clonotyped the PCR reads for TCRdb. The repertoire holds about 52,000 clones, about 15% seen once, with about 3% in the top ten. Ahead of thyroid surgery, no patient had received treatment of any kind. The specimen was blood. These receptor sequences come from a female donor with papillary thyroid cancer or a benign thyroid nodule (not recorded which). Some clones in this sample may be carry-over from other donors' samples.

The V gene is TRBV29-1, the J gene TRBJ2-1; D ambiguous. This CDR3 contains 8 residues. CDR1 and CDR2 from the germline V gene are SQVTM and ANQGSEA. CDR3 sequence (DNA): TGCACCCGCAATGAGCAGTTCTTC. Its protein product is CTRNEQFF.

In this sample, this clone turned up many times. The rearrangement joins TRBV7-2 to TRBJ2-1; 9 bases map to TRBD2. V shed 5 bases, J shed 5 bases, and the junction held 13 bases outside the gene matches. CDR3 length: 17 residues. Per the germline V gene, CDR1 is SGHTA and CDR2 is FQGNSA. This CDR3 is CASSQTSGLAGNNEQFF. The CDR3 coding sequence is TGTGCCAGCAGCCAAACATCCGGGCTAGCGGGGAACAATGAGCAGTTCTTC.

In its sample, this clone was seen many times. The chain recombines TRBV11-3 with TRBJ1-1; the D gene is possibly TRBD1 (6 bases). The CDR3 has 14 residues. Germline-derived CDR1 and CDR2 are SGHNT and YENEEA. V gave up 3 bases and J gave up 2 bases, with 10 bases separating them. CDR3 nucleotides: TGTGCCAGCAGCTTGGGAGGGGGAAACACTGAAGCTTTCTTT. Its protein product is CASSLGGGNTEAFF.

At least ten counts were recorded for this clone. This chain joins TRBV4-1 and TRBJ1-5; D is unclear. There are 15 residues in the CDR3. Germline CDR1 reads MGHRA; CDR2 reads YSYEKL. Between the trimmed V and J ends, which lost 3 bases and 0 bases, there was a span of 9 bases. The CDR3 protein is CASSHRTVSNQPQHF. For the CDR3, the DNA is TGCGCCAGCAGCCATCGGACCGTTAGCAATCAGCCCCAGCATTTT.

This clone was seen many times. The chain employs TRBV30 and TRBJ2-1; D may be TRBD2 (6 bases). The germline gives CDR1 GTSNPN, CDR2 SVGIG (reference sequence). Trimming shortened V by 2 bases and J by 4 bases, and 12 bases separated the two germline ends. The CDR3 length is 14 residues. CDR3 in DNA: TGTGCCTGGAGTATCGGGAGTAATTACAATGAGCAGTTCTTC. Amino acids: CAWSIGSNYNEQFF.

This clone occurred many times. V gene TRBV5-1 combines with J gene TRBJ2-1; tentative D call: TRBD1 (6 bases). In germline, CDR1 is SGHRS, CDR2 YFSETQ. The CDR3 runs to 16 residues. Between the trimmed V and J ends, which lost 2 bases and 1 base, there was a span of 13 bases. CDR3 nucleotide sequence: TGCGCCAGCAGCTTCTCCAGGGGCAGGTCCTACAATGAGCAGTTCTTC. It yields the protein CASSFSRGRSYNEQFF.

This clone was detected ten times or more. This CDR3 fails to terminate in the conserved phenylalanine or tryptophan, so it likely reflects a read error. The DNA is omitted, as the CDR3 cannot be located on it reliably, and the CDR3 follows TCRdb's listing. The V and J genes are TRBV9 and TRBJ2-6. The CDR3 is 10 residues long, counting both termini. Germline CDR1 SGDLS, CDR2 YYNGEE. Here the CDR3 reads CASSPQGPTS.

This clone was recorded many times. The chain carries TRBV6-1 and TRBJ1-1; D possibly corresponds to TRBD1 (6 bases). Deletions cut 2 bases from V and 1 base from J, with 20 bases between. There are 18 residues in the CDR3. From germline, CDR1 is MNHNS and CDR2 SASEGT. The CDR3 loop is CASSEFGEGGGKNTEAFF. The CDR3 region has the DNA TGTGCCAGCAGTGAATTCGGCGAGGGGGGAGGGAAGAACACTGAAGCTTTCTTT.

This clone was counted ten times or more. The rearrangement uses TRBV2 and TRBJ1-5; D gene unclear. CDR1 SNHLY and CDR2 FYNNEI come from the germline V gene. The CDR3 covers 14 residues. V shed 6 bases and J shed 0 bases, with 9 bases lying between them. The CDR3 sequence: CASRKGNSNQPQHF. The CDR3 region has the DNA TGTGCCAGCAGGAAGGGAAATAGCAATCAGCCCCAGCATTTT. Combining the CDR3 with reference TRBV2 and TRBJ1-5 gives the whole variable domain EPEVTQTPSHQVTQMGQEVILRCVPISNHLYFYWYRQILGQKVEFLVSFYNNEISEKSEIFDDQFSVERPDGSNFTLKIRSTKLEDSAMYFCASRKGNSNQPQHFGDGTRLSIL.

For this clone: The junction differs from germline at one of its ends, possibly a read error. This rearrangement joins TRBV6-1 to TRBJ1-2; TRBD1 is a possible D gene (5 bases). The CDR3 runs 13 residues. From germline, CDR1 is MNHNS and CDR2 SASEGT. CDR3 nucleotides: TGTGCCAGCCCGGTGGAAGCAGGGAATGGCTACATCTTC. Translating gives CASPVEAGNGYIF.